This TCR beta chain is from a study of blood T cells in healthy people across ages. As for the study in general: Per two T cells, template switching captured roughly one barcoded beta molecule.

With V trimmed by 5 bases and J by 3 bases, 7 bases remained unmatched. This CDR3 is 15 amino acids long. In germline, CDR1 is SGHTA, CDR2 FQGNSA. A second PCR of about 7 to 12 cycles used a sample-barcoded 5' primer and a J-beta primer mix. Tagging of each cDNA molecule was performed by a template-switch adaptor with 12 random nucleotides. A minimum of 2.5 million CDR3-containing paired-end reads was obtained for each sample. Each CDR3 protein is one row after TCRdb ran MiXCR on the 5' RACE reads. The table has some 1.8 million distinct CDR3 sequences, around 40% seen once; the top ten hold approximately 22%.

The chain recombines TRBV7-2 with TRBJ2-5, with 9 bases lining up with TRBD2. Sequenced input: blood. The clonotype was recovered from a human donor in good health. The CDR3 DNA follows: TGTGCCAGCAGCCGCGAGCGGGGGGTAGAAGAGACCCAGTACTTC. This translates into CASSRERGVEETQYF.